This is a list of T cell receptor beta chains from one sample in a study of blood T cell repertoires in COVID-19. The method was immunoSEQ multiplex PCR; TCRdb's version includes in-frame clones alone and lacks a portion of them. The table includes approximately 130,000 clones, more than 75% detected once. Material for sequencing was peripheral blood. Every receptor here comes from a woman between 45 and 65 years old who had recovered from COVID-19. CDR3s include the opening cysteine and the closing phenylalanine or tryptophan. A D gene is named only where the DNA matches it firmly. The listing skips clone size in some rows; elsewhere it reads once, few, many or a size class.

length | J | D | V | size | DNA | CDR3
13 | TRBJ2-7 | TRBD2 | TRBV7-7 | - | TGTGCCAGCAGTCGCCTTGGGGGGGACGAGCAGTACTTC | CASSRLGGDEQYF
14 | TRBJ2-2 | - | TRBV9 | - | TGTGCCAGCAGCGTAGTCACAGGTTCCGGGGAGCTGTTTTTT | CASSVVTGSGELFF
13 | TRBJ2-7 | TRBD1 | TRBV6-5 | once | TGTGCCAGCAGCAACAGGGGGCGCGGCGAGCAGTACTTC | CASSNRGRGEQYF
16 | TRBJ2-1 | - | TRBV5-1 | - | TGCGCCAGCAGCCTCCTCCCAGGGGCCTCCTACAATGAGCAGTTCTTC | CASSLLPGASYNEQFF
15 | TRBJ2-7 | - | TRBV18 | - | TGTGCCAGCTCCCGCGGCCAGGGGTCCTCCTACGAGCAGTACTTC | CASSRGQGSSYEQYF
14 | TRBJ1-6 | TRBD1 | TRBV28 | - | TGTGCTACCTGGCCGGGACAGGGTGGTTCACCCCTCCACTTT | CATWPGQGGSPLHF
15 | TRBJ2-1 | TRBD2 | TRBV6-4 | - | TGTGCCAGCAGTGACTCTCAAGCGGGAGGGCGTCAGCAGTTCTTC | CASSDSQAGGRQQFF
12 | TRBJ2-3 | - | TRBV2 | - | TGTGCCAGCAAACAGAGCACAGATACGCAGTATTTT | CASKQSTDTQYF
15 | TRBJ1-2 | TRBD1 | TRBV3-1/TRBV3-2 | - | TGTGCCAGCAGCCCTTGGACAGGGAGTGACTATGGCTACACCTTC | CASSPWTGSDYGYTF
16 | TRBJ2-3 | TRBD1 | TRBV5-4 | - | TGTGCCAGCAGCTTTGGGAAGGGGGCGGGTTCAGATACGCAGTATTTT | CASSFGKGAGSDTQYF
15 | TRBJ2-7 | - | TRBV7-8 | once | TGTGCCAGCAGCCCCCGTTTGGGCCGGTCCGACGAGCAGTACTTC | CASSPRLGRSDEQYF
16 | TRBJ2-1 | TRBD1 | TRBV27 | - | TGTGCCAGCAGTCGAGCTCCGGGACAGTCCTACAATGAGCAGTTCTTC | CASSRAPGQSYNEQFF
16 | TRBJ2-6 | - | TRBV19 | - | TGTGCCAGTAGTGCCCACAGGGTAACTGGGGCCAACGTCCTGACTTTC | CASSAHRVTGANVLTF
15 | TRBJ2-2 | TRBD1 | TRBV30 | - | TGTGCCTGGAGTCTCCGGGACAGGACGGCCGGGGAGCTGTTTTTT | CAWSLRDRTAGELFF
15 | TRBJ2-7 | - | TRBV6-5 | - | TGTGCCAGCAGTCCAGGACACGAGCACACCTACGAGCAGTACTTC | CASSPGHEHTYEQYF
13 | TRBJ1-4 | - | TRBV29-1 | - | TGCAGCGCCGCAGGGGCAACTAATGAAAAACTGTTTTTT | CSAAGATNEKLFF
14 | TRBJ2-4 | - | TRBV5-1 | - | TGCGCCAGCAGCGGAGAGGGGGTGTTGAACATTCAGTACTTC | CASSGEGVLNIQYF
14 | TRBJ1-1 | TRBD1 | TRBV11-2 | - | TGTGCCAGCAGCTCCATCAGGGGGGCCACTGAAGCTTTCTTT | CASSSIRGATEAFF
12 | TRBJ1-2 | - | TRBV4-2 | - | TGTGCCAGCAGCCACGAGGGGGATGGCTACACCTTC | CASSHEGDGYTF
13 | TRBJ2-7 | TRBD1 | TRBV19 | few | TGTGCCAGTCGGGAGACAGGGGGTCACGAGCAGTACTTC | CASRETGGHEQYF
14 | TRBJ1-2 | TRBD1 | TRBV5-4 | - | TGTGCCAGCACCTTGACAGGGGGTCGCCGTGGCTACACCTTC | CASTLTGGRRGYTF
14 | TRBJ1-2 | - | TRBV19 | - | TGTGCCAGTAGTTATCCTCAGGGCGATTATGGCTACACCTTC | CASSYPQGDYGYTF
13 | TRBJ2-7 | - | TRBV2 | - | TGTGCCAGCAGAGCGGGCAGCTCCTACGAGCAGTACTTC | CASRAGSSYEQYF
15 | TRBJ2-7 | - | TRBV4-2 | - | TGTGCCAGCAGCCAAGAACTCCACTCTGGCTACGAGCAGTACTTC | CASSQELHSGYEQYF
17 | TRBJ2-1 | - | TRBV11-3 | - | TGTGCCAGCAGCTTAGCCTTCCGCGGGACCTACGGCAATGAGCAGTTCTTC | CASSLAFRGTYGNEQFF
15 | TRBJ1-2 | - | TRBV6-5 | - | TGTGCCAGCAGGACAGGACAGCCTTCCATCTATGGCTACACCTTC | CASRTGQPSIYGYTF
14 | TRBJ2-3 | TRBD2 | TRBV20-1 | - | TGCAGTGCTAGTACTAGCGGGGGCCCAGATACGCAGTATTTT | CSASTSGGPDTQYF
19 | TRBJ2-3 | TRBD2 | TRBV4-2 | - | TGTGCCAGCAGCCTCGGAGGGGCCACTAGCGGGGGGACCACAGATACGCAGTATTTT | CASSLGGATSGGTTDTQYF
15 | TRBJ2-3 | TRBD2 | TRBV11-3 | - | TGTGCCAGCAGCATCCCGGGACTAGACACAGATACGCAGTATTTT | CASSIPGLDTDTQYF
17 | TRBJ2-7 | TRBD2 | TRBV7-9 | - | TGTGCCAGCAGCTCAAAGATTGGACTAGCGGGAGTTCGGGAGCAGTACTTC | CASSSKIGLAGVREQYF
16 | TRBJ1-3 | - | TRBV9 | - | TGTGCCAGCAGCGTAATCCGAGGGGGAGTTGGAAACACCATATATTTT | CASSVIRGGVGNTIYF
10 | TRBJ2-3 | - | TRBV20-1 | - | TGCAGTGCCGTAATAGATACGCAGTATTTT | CSAVIDTQYF
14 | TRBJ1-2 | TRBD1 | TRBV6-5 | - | TGTGCCAGCAGAGCGGGACAGGTGGGCTATGGCTACACCTTC | CASRAGQVGYGYTF
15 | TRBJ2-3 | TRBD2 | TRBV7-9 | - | TGTGCCAGCAGCCCGAGGGCGGGAGATGTAGATACGCAGTATTTT | CASSPRAGDVDTQYF
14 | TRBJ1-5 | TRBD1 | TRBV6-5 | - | TGTGCCAGCAGCGGGACAGCCACCAATCAGCCCCAGCATTTT | CASSGTATNQPQHF
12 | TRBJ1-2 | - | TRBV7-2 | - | TGTGCCAGCAGCTTCGGGGGATATGGCTACACCTTC | CASSFGGYGYTF
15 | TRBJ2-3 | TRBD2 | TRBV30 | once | TGTGCCTGGAGTGTGCTAGCGGGTGACACAGATACGCAGTATTTT | CAWSVLAGDTDTQYF
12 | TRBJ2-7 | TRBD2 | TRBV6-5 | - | TGTGCCAGCCAGCGGGGGTCCTACGAGCAGTACTTC | CASQRGSYEQYF
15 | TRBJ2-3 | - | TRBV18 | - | TGTGCCAGCTCACCAGTGGACGGGGTCACAGATACGCAGTATTTT | CASSPVDGVTDTQYF
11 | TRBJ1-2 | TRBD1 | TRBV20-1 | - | TGCAGTGCTACGGACAGGGGTGGCTACACCTTC | CSATDRGGYTF
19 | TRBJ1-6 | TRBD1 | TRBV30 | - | TGTGCCTGGAGTGTACGGAGCTGGACAGGGGGAAATTTTAATTCACCCCTCCACTTT | CAWSVRSWTGGNFNSPLHF
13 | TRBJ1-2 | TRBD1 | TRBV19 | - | TGTGCCAGTCTGGACAGGGTGAGCTATGGCTACACCTTC | CASLDRVSYGYTF
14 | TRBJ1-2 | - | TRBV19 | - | TGTGCCAGTCGGGGGACGGCACGAAACTATGGCTACACCTTC | CASRGTARNYGYTF
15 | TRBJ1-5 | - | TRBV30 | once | TGTGCCTGGAGCCGCGGGGTAGTGGAGAGTCAGCCCCAGCATTTT | CAWSRGVVESQPQHF
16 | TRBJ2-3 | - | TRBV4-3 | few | TGCGCCAGCAGCCAAGAGGGTGGGGCTAGCACAGATACGCAGTATTTT | CASSQEGGASTDTQYF
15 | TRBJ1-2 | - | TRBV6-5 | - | TGTGCCAGCAGTTACGCCGGTTTCCCCTACGGTGGCTACACCTTC | CASSYAGFPYGGYTF
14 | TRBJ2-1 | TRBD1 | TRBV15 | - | TGTGCCACCAGCAAGAGACAGGGATACAATGAGCAGTTCTTC | CATSKRQGYNEQFF
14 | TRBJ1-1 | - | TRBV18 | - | TGTGCCAGCTCACCAGGCATCCAAGGAGCTGAAGCTTTCTTT | CASSPGIQGAEAFF
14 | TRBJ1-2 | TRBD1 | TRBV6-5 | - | TGTGCCAGCAGTTCGGGACAGTTTAACTATGGCTACACCTTC | CASSSGQFNYGYTF